This TCR beta chain was recovered during a study of blood T cell repertoires in COVID-19. In the study overall: PBMCs, B-cell-depleted T cells, or T cells provided the cDNA or gDNA that made up the material.

Sequencing was performed with immunoSEQ multiplex PCR; in TCRdb, only in-frame clones are kept and a portion is missing. This table has approximately 70,000 clones, 88% appearing once. The sequencing sample was made of peripheral blood. This TCR was sampled from a human donor in a cohort sampled during active COVID-19.

CDR3 region: CASSLDRGLEPYGYTF. Written as DNA, the CDR3 is TGTGCCAGCAGTTTAGACAGGGGCCTAGAGCCTTATGGCTACACCTTC. V is TRBV27 and J is TRBJ1-2; 8 bases match TRBD1. Per germline, CDR1 MNHEY and CDR2 SMNVEV (reference sequence). After removal of 2 bases from V and 5 bases from J, the junction contained 10 bases not matched to a gene. The CDR3 has 16 residues.